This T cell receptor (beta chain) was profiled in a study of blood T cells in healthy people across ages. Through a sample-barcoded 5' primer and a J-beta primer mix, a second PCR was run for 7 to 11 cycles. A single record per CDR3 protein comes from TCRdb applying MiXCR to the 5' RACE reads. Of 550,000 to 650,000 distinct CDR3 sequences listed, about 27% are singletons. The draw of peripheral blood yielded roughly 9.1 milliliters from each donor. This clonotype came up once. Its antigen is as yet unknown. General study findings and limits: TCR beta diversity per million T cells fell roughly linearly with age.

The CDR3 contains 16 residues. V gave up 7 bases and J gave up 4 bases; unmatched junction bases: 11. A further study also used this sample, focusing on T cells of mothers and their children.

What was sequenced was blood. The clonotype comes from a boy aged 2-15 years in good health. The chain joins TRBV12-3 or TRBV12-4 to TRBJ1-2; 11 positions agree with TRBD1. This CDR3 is CASTPLGQGASYGYTF. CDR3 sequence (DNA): TGTGCCAGCACCCCTCTCGGACAGGGGGCGTCCTATGGCTACACCTTC.